These T cell receptor beta chains were read from a single sample in a study of T cell responses to AZD1222 COVID-19 vaccine. Clones were sequenced by immunoSEQ multiplex PCR, and TCRdb holds only the in-frame ones, with some missing. The sample lists some 140,000 clones; 92% were seen once. Here the sequenced sample was peripheral blood, taken on day 0 of AZD1222 vaccination. These receptors were obtained from an adult in good health. The CDR3 runs from the conserved cysteine through the conserved F or W.

V | CDR3
TRBV6-5 | CATVGAYNEQFF
TRBV29-1 | CSVSDGGETQYF
TRBV18 | CASSDRATNEKLFF
TRBV19 | CASSSIGGPLYEQYF
TRBV6-2/TRBV6-3 | CASSSGQRSGRRYEQYF
TRBV5-1 | CASSPEIGPFPDTQYF
TRBV5-1 | CASSLVGGQLSYGYTF
TRBV18 | CASSPRQDPIEAFF
TRBV5-1 | CASSLEAGTSSSPLHF
TRBV7-9 | CASSSDSYGYTF
TRBV11-2 | CACQRGEGEQFF
TRBV7-9 | CASSLKPGQGYTF
TRBV10-3 | CAISEGAASSYEQYF
TRBV19 | CASLENTEAFF
TRBV3-1/TRBV3-2 | CASSQSGSSYEQYF
TRBV7-9 | CASSLSGVVRKNGYTF
TRBV6-2/TRBV6-3 | CASSLTEYNYGYTF
TRBV6-5 | CASSYSGTDTQYF
TRBV4-2 | CASSQPWTVQETQYF
TRBV7-6 | CASSLGVMAGSAKEGYTF
TRBV11-2 | CASSSLAGIETQYF
TRBV7-9 | CASSLATTDTQYF
TRBV11-2 | CASSPLRQLNTEAFF
TRBV6-5 | CASRDGTNYGYTF
TRBV11-3 | CASSLDGQVQETQYF
TRBV5-5 | CASSLGDSGGYEQYF
TRBV3-1/TRBV3-2 | CASSHQMNTEAFF
TRBV9 | CASSTPGASTEAFF
TRBV5-1 | CASSSVGAGGHTDTQYF
TRBV5-1 | CASSLFVLAPVNTGELFF
TRBV5-4 | CASSQDRPSYNEQFF
TRBV6-1 | CASSSESPGELFF
TRBV10-3 | CAIRGLLSTDTQYF
TRBV3-1/TRBV3-2 | CASALAGDGYTF
TRBV3-1/TRBV3-2 | CASSHDRGNGYTF